This TCR beta chain was profiled in a study of cytomegalovirus exposure and HLA in healthy donors. Across the study: Approximately 180 million T cells yielded more than 90 million unique TCR beta sequences, as an earlier analysis found. Study outcomes and limitations: Among the sequence variants, a highly shared cluster was likely an artifact of sequencing. Among TCR sequences, most were rare, though some public TCRs appeared in many donors.

13 Jbeta primers and 60 Vbeta primers were used for the PCR. Libraries were prepared by immunoSEQ multiplex PCR; TCRdb keeps only in-frame clonotypes and omits some of them. The sample lists fewer than 130,000 clones, 70% occurring once. In the case of this clone: Antigen: not known.

Participants comprised healthy donors of bone marrow. Sequenced sample: PBMCs. This TCR was sampled from a man aged 35 to 55 in good health and CMV-seropositive.

DNA for the CDR3: TGTGCCAGTAGTATCGCGGCAGCCAGCGGAAGGGAGCAGTACTTC. Translated: CASSIAAASGREQYF. The rearrangement joins TRBV19 to TRBJ2-7; maybe TRBD2 (5 bases). This CDR3 spans 15 amino acids. Trimming pared 3 bases from V and 7 bases from J, leaving 19 bases between. The V gene's germline CDR1 is LNHDA and CDR2 SQIVND (reference sequence).